This entry features one T cell receptor beta chain sequence. Antigen: not known. This CDR3 spans 14 amino acids. Germline CDR1 SQVTM, CDR2 ANQGSEA. Trimming took off 2 bases at V and 2 bases at J, with 10 bases between the two ends. This sample stems from a study of lymphopenia after photon versus proton radiotherapy. Findings of the study overall: A bigger post-nadir fall in TCR diversity correlated inversely with survival time in deceased patients. Better survival with proton therapy was suggested as possible, not demonstrated. Photon-treated patients lost naive T cells and TCR diversity; proton-treated stayed stable. After lymphocyte nadir, photon-treated repertoires showed oligoclonal expansion, especially CD8+ Temra.

Sequencing used immunoSEQ multiplex PCR; TCRdb keeps in-frame clones, though not all of them. This table has about 25,000 clones, around 86% appearing once. The material was peripheral blood, obtained from a patient treated with photon-based radiotherapy. The clonotype originates from a woman in her forties or fifties with pancreatic cancer. The V and J genes are TRBV29-1 and TRBJ1-3; D gene ambiguous. The DNA of the CDR3 is TGCAGCGTTGAAAGGCGGCCGGCTGGAAACACCATATATTTT. Translating gives CSVERRPAGNTIYF.